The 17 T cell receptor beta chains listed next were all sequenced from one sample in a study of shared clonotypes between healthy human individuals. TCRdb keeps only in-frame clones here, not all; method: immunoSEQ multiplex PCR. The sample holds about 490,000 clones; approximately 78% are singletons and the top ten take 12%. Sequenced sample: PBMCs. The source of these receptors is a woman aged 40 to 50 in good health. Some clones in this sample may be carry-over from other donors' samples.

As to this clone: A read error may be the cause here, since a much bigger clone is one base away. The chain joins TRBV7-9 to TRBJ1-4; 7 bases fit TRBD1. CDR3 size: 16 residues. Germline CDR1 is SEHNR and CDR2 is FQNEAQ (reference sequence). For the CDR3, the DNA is TGTGCCGGCAGCTTAAATACAGGGGCGAGAGGTGGAAAACTGTTTTTT. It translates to CAGSLNTGARGGKLFF.

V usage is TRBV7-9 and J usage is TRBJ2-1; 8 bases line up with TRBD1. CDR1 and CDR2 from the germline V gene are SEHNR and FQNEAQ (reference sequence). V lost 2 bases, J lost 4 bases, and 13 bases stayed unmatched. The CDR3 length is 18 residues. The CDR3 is CASSLNGRGLTLYNEQFF. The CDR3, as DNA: TGTGCCAGCAGCTTAAATGGCAGGGGGCTAACGCTGTACAATGAGCAGTTCTTC.

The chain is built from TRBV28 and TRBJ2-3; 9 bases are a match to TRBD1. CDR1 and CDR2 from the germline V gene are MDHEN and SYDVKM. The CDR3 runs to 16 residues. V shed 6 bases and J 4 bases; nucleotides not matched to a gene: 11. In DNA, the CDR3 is TGTGCCAGCAGCTCTTCGGGACAGGGTTCCCCAGATACGCAGTATTTT. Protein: CASSSSGQGSPDTQYF.

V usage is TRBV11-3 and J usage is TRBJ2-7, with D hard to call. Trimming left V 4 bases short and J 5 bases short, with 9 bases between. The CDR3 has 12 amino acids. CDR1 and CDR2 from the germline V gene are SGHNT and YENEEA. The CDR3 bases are TGTGCCAGCAGCTACGGGCAGGACGAGCAGTACTTC. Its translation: CASSYGQDEQYF.

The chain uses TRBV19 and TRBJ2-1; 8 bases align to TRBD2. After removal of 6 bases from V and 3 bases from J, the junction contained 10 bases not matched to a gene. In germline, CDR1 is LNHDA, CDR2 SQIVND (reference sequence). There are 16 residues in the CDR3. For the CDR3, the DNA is TGTGCCAGTAGCGTTCCGGGGACTAGAATCTACAATGAGCAGTTCTTC. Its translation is CASSVPGTRIYNEQFF.

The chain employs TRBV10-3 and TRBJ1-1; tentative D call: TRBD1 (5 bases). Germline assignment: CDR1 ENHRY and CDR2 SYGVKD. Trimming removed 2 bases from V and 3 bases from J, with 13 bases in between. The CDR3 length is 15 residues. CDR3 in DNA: TGTGCCATCAGTGAGGCTCCGGGGGTGGACACTGAAGCTTTCTTT. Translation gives CAISEAPGVDTEAFF.

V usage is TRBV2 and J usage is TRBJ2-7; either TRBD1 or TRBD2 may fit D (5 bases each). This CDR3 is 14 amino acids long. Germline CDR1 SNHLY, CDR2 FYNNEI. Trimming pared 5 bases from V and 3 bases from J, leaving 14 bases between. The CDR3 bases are TGTGCCAGCAGTAGGGGCCCGGCGGGCTACGAGCAGTACTTC. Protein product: CASSRGPAGYEQYF. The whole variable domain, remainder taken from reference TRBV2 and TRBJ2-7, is EPEVTQTPSHQVTQMGQEVILRCVPISNHLYFYWYRQILGQKVEFLVSFYNNEISEKSEIFDDQFSVERPDGSNFTLKIRSTKLEDSAMYFCASSRGPAGYEQYFGPGTRLTVT.

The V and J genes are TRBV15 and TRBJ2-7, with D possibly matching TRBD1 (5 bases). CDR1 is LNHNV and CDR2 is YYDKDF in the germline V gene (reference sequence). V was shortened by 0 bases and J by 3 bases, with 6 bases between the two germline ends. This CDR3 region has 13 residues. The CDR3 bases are TGTGCCACCAGCAGAGATGACAGCTACGAGCAGTACTTC. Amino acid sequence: CATSRDDSYEQYF.

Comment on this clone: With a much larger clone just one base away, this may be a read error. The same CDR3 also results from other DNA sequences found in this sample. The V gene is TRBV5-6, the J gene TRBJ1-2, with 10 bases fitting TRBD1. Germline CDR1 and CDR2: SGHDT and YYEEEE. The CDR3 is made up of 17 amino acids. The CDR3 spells CASSLGFDRGPNYGYTF. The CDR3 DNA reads TGTGCCAGCAGCTTGGGATTCGACAGGGGGCCTAACTATGGCTACACTTTC.

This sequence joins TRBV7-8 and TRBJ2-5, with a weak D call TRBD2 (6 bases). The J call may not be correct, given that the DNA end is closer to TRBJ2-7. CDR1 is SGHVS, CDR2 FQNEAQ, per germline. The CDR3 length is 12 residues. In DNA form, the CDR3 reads TGTGCCAGCAGCGTCGGGAGTTACGAGCAGTACTTC. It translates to CASSVGSYEQYF.

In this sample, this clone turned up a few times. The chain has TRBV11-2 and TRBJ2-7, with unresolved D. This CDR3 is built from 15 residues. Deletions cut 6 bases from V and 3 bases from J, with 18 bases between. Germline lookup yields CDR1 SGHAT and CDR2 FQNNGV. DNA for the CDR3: TGTGCCAGCAGAAAACCGGGTTCAAGGGACTACGAGCAGTACTTC. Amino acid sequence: CASRKPGSRDYEQYF.

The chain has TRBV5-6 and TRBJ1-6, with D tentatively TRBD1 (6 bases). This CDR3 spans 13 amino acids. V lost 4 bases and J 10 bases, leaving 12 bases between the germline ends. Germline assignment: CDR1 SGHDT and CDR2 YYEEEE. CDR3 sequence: CASSHSGASPLHF. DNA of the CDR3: TGTGCCAGCAGCCACTCAGGGGCCTCACCCCTCCACTTT.

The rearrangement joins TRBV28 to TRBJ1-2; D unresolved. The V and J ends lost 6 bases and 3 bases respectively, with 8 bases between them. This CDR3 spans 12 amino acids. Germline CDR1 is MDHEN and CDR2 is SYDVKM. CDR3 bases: TGTGCCAGCAGCACTGACTACTATGGCTACACCTTC. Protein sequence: CASSTDYYGYTF.

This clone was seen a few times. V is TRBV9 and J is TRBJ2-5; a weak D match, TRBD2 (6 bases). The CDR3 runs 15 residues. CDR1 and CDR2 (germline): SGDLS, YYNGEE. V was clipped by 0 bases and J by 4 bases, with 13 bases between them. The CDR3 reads CASSVDVGGGETQYF. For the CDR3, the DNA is TGTGCCAGCAGCGTAGATGTGGGGGGTGGAGAGACCCAGTACTTC.

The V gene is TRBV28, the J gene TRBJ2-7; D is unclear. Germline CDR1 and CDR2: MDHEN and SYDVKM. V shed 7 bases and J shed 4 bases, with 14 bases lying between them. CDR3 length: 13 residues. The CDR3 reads CASTGRWQYEQYF. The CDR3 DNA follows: TGTGCCAGCACCGGTCGATGGCAGTACGAGCAGTACTTC.

The CDR3 reads CARSERAGKGNQPQHF. The CDR3 bases are TGTGCCAGAAGCGAAAGGGCAGGGAAAGGCAATCAGCCCCAGCATTTT. This rearrangement joins TRBV5-3 to TRBJ1-5, with D maybe TRBD1 (5 bases). TRBV5-3 is an ORF; its function is uncertain. V dropped 4 bases and J dropped 2 bases, with 16 bases sitting between them. The CDR3 spans 16 residues.

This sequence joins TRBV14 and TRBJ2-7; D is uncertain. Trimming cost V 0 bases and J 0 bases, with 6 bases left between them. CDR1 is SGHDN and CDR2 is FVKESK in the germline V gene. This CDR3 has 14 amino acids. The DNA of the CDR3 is TGTGCCAGCAGCCAAGAACTATTCTCCTACGAGCAGTACTTC. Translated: CASSQELFSYEQYF.